A single sample gave rise to the 29 T cell receptor beta chains below, sequenced in a study of cytomegalovirus exposure and HLA in healthy donors. Primers included in the PCR were 60 Vbeta and 13 Jbeta primers. TCRdb keeps only in-frame clones here, not all; method: immunoSEQ multiplex PCR. The repertoire shows around 76,000 clones; the top ten hold roughly 0.9%. Sample: PBMCs. These receptors came from a boy younger than 18 in good health and CMV-seronegative.

The chain uses TRBV29-1 and TRBJ2-3; no reliable D call. The germline gives CDR1 SQVTM, CDR2 ANQGSEA. There are 13 residues in the CDR3. V lost 5 bases to trimming and J lost 0 bases, with 9 bases between them. CDR3 nucleotide sequence: TGCAGCGTTCAGACTTCAAGCACAGATACGCAGTATTTT. This sequence encodes CSVQTSSTDTQYF.

The J gene is TRBJ1-2, the V gene TRBV6-6; weak D call: TRBD1 (5 bases). The V gene lost 5 bases and the J gene lost 4 bases, with 14 bases spanning the gap. From germline, CDR1 is MNHNY and CDR2 SVGAGI (reference sequence). This CDR3 has 14 amino acids. CDR3 nucleotide sequence: TGTGCCAGCAGTCAGCAGGGACTACCCTATGGCTACACCTTC. Protein sequence: CASSQQGLPYGYTF.

Comments on this clone: Other DNA sequences of this sample code for an identical CDR3. As DNA, the CDR3 is TGTGCCAGCAGCGTAGGAACAGAACCATACGAGCAGTACTTC. Its protein product is CASSVGTEPYEQYF. This rearrangement joins TRBV9 to TRBJ2-7; the D is unclear. Trimming left V 0 bases short and J 4 bases short, with 11 bases between. There are 14 residues in the CDR3. The germline gives CDR1 SGDLS, CDR2 YYNGEE.

The gene calls are TRBV6-5 and TRBJ1-3; D unclear. CDR3 length equals 16 residues. Germline V gives CDR1 MNHEY, CDR2 SVGAGI. Trimming left V 2 bases short and J 0 bases short, with 11 bases between. CDR3 in DNA: TGTGCCAGCAGTTACGGTGCCGGAGGCTCTGGAAACACCATATATTTT. Translation: CASSYGAGGSGNTIYF.

This chain uses TRBV7-9 with TRBJ2-3; D call uncertain. CDR1 and CDR2 (germline): SEHNR, FQNEAQ (reference sequence). This CDR3 has 13 residues. Trimming shortened V by 1 base and J by 5 bases, and 7 bases separated the two germline ends. The CDR3 loop reads CASSLGAKDTQYF. CDR3 bases: TGTGCCAGCAGCTTAGGGGCGAAAGATACGCAGTATTTT.

The chain uses TRBV5-1 and TRBJ2-2; TRBD2 matches at 14 bases. From germline, CDR1 is SGHRS and CDR2 YFSETQ. V dropped 0 bases and J dropped 4; count of bases not matched to a gene: 2. The CDR3 contains 17 residues. The CDR3 region is CASSLGTSGGTTGELFF. Written as DNA, the CDR3 is TGCGCCAGCAGCTTGGGGACTAGCGGGGGGACCACCGGGGAGCTGTTTTTT.

The chain links TRBV6-1 to TRBJ1-2, with D perhaps TRBD1 (6 bases). This CDR3 has 15 amino acids. Trimming removed 2 bases from V and 4 bases from J, with 14 bases in between. Germline V gives CDR1 MNHNS, CDR2 SASEGT. CDR3 in DNA: TGTGCCAGCAGTGAACAGCGGGGGGCAGGCTATGGCTACACCTTC. Protein product: CASSEQRGAGYGYTF.

The CDR3 is CASSVGGSHTDTQYF. DNA for the CDR3: TGTGCCAGCAGTGTGGGGGGTTCTCACACAGATACGCAGTATTTT. The chain uses TRBV6-4 and TRBJ2-3, with a weak D call TRBD2 (6 bases). Per germline, CDR1 MRHNA and CDR2 SNTAGT. Trimming removed 4 bases from V and 2 bases from J, with 13 bases in between. This CDR3 has 15 residues.

V usage is TRBV11-2 and J usage is TRBJ1-1; tentatively, D is TRBD1 (6 bases). CDR1 and CDR2 (germline): SGHAT, FQNNGV. V was cut by 4 bases and J by 1 base, with 16 bases left in between. This CDR3 comprises 16 residues. The CDR3 bases are TGTGCCAGCAGCTCTCCCTCTACAGGGACGAACACTGAAGCTTTCTTT. This codes for CASSSPSTGTNTEAFF.

The rearrangement uses TRBV10-3 and TRBJ1-5, with 8 bases matching TRBD1. The germline CDR1 and CDR2 sequences are ENHRY and SYGVKD. Trimming at V came to 6 bases and at J to 7 bases, leaving 5 bases not matched to a gene. The CDR3 sequence is 13 residues long. CDR3 sequence: CAIRGQVGQPQHF. For the CDR3, the DNA is TGTGCCATCAGGGGACAGGTAGGGCAGCCCCAGCATTTT.

The CDR3: CASSLWGQGSYEQYF. Written as DNA, the CDR3 is TGTGCCAGCAGCTTATGGGGACAGGGGTCCTACGAGCAGTACTTC. The chain joins TRBV11-2 to TRBJ2-7, with 10 bases aligning to TRBD1. With V trimmed by 2 bases and J by 1 base, 2 bases remained unmatched. CDR3 length: 15 amino acids. Germline CDR1 reads SGHAT; CDR2 reads FQNNGV.

This rearrangement joins TRBV6-1 to TRBJ2-1, with 10 nucleotides matching TRBD2. The CDR3 is 13 residues long. V lost 8 bases and J lost 8; bases outside the gene matches: 6. Germline CDR1 reads MNHNS; CDR2 reads SASEGT. The CDR3 region is CASWYGLADEQFF. CDR3 nucleotide sequence: TGTGCCAGCTGGTATGGACTAGCGGATGAGCAGTTCTTC.

The CDR3 DNA is TGTGCCAGTTCCGTTTCTAACTATGGCTACACCTTC. It codes for CASSVSNYGYTF. The J gene is TRBJ1-2, the V gene TRBV6-6; D ambiguous. The CDR3 runs to 12 residues. V lost 9 bases to trimming and J lost 0 bases, with 8 bases between them. Germline V lookup: CDR1 MNHNY, CDR2 SVGAGI (reference sequence).

The V gene is TRBV4-1, the J gene TRBJ1-1, with D possibly matching TRBD1 (6 bases). From germline, CDR1 is MGHRA and CDR2 YSYEKL. V was shortened by 0 bases and J by 7 bases, with 12 bases between the two germline ends. The CDR3 consists of 14 residues. CDR3 coding DNA: TGCGCCAGCAGCCAAGATTGGACAGCCATTGAAGCTTTCTTT. It specifies CASSQDWTAIEAFF.

The chain links TRBV14 to TRBJ1-1; 7 positions agree with TRBD1. The J segment lost 7 bases and the V segment lost 2 bases, leaving 10 bases of the junction unmatched. Per the germline V gene, CDR1 is SGHDN and CDR2 is FVKESK. The CDR3 sequence is 15 residues long. For the CDR3, the DNA is TGTGCCAGCAGCCAACGGACAGGACTCATAAATGAAGCTTTCTTT. This codes for CASSQRTGLINEAFF.

The CDR3 DNA reads TGTGCCAGCAGCATAGGAGCGAGCACCGGGGAGCTGTTTTTT. Encoded protein: CASSIGASTGELFF. The chain employs TRBV7-3 and TRBJ2-2, with D unclear. Trimming removed 5 bases from V and 4 bases from J, with 11 bases in between. Germline assignment: CDR1 SGHTA and CDR2 FQGTGA. This CDR3 contains 14 residues. Full variable domain (remainder filled in from reference TRBV7-3 and TRBJ2-2): GAGVSQTPSNKVTEKGKYVELRCDPISGHTALYWYRQSLGQGPEFLIYFQGTGAADDSGLPNDRFFAVRPEGSVSTLKIQRTERGDSAVYLCASSIGASTGELFFGEGSRLTVL.

For the CDR3, the DNA is TGTGCCAGCAGCCGGACAGGGATCTCCTACGAGCAGTACTTC. Translating it yields CASSRTGISYEQYF. The V call is TRBV27, the J call TRBJ2-7; TRBD1 matches 8 bases. Germline CDR1 reads MNHEY; CDR2 reads SMNVEV (reference sequence). The J segment lost 0 bases and the V segment lost 6 bases, leaving 4 bases of the junction unmatched. The CDR3 spans 14 residues.

The V and J genes are TRBV5-1 and TRBJ1-3, with TRBD1 identical over 8 bases. Trimming cost V 4 bases and J 4 bases; bases outside gene matches: 7. The CDR3 runs to 15 residues. CDR1 and CDR2 (germline): SGHRS, YFSETQ. This CDR3 is CASSIQGAEGNTIYF. The DNA for the CDR3 is TGCGCCAGCAGCATCCAGGGGGCGGAAGGAAACACCATATATTTT.

This chain links TRBV18 with TRBJ1-2; D is unresolved. The CDR3 loop spans 13 amino acids. Germline CDR1 reads KGHSH; CDR2 reads LQKENI. V gave up 4 bases and J gave up 2 bases, with 8 bases separating them. The DNA for the CDR3 is TGTGCCAGCTCACTCCAGAAAAACTATGGCTACACCTTC. Its protein is CASSLQKNYGYTF.

The CDR3 protein is CASSLQSSGGSYEQYF. The CDR3 DNA is TGTGCCAGCAGCTTACAATCTAGCGGGGGCTCCTACGAGCAGTACTTC. The chain recombines TRBV13 with TRBJ2-7; 10 bases map to TRBD2. Germline-derived CDR1 and CDR2 are PRHDT and FYEKMQ (reference sequence). V shed 2 bases and J 0 bases; nucleotides not matched to a gene: 4. The CDR3 consists of 16 residues.

J is TRBJ2-1 and V is TRBV6-6; the D gene is possibly TRBD1 (5 bases). CDR3 length: 15 amino acids. The V end lost 6 bases, the J end lost 1 base, and 13 bases lay between the germline ends. Germline V gene lookup returns CDR1 MNHNY and CDR2 SVGAGI (reference sequence). The CDR3 DNA sequence: TGTGCCAGCAGCGGTGCAACAGGTTCCTACAATGAGCAGTTCTTC. Protein: CASSGATGSYNEQFF.

This chain joins TRBV9 and TRBJ1-6, with a possible D match to TRBD1 (5 bases). This CDR3 has 19 amino acids. Per germline, CDR1 SGDLS and CDR2 YYNGEE. Trimming left V 2 bases short and J 2 bases short, with 20 bases between. The DNA of the CDR3 is TGTGCCAGCAGCGTTGCCGGGACGCCTGGAGGGGCCTATAATTCACCCCTCCACTTT. Encoded protein: CASSVAGTPGGAYNSPLHF.

The chain uses TRBV6-1 and TRBJ2-3; 8 nucleotides align to TRBD2. The ends lost 1 base at V and 2 bases at J; junction bases unmatched: 2. The germline V gene encodes CDR1 MNHNS and CDR2 SASEGT. The CDR3 runs 15 residues. CDR3 DNA: TGTGCCAGCAGTGAAGGAGCGGGAGACACAGATACGCAGTATTTT. Its protein is CASSEGAGDTDTQYF.

The rearrangement joins TRBV18 to TRBJ2-1; D possibly corresponds to TRBD2 (6 bases). This CDR3 region has 13 residues. The germline V gene has CDR1 KGHSH and CDR2 LQKENI. The V and J ends lost 1 base and 9 bases respectively, with 10 bases between them. The CDR3 bases are TGTGCCAGCTCACCACAGGGAGCGGGTGAGCAGTTCTTC. It is translated as CASSPQGAGEQFF.

The chain employs TRBV7-2 and TRBJ2-2; D uncertain. Looked up from germline, CDR1 is SGHTA and CDR2 is FQGNSA. The CDR3 covers 14 residues. The V end was cut by 2 bases, the J end by 5 bases, with 9 bases between. CDR3 loop: CASSLPPTTGELFF. Here the CDR3 DNA reads TGTGCCAGCAGCTTACCCCCGACTACCGGGGAGCTGTTTTTT.

V gene TRBV2 combines with J gene TRBJ1-2; D perhaps matches TRBD1 (6 bases). V lost 6 bases and J 1 base, leaving 12 bases between the germline ends. The CDR3 is 14 amino acids. CDR1 is SNHLY and CDR2 is FYNNEI in the germline V gene. The CDR3 protein is CASRSDRLNYGYTF. Written as DNA, the CDR3 is TGTGCCAGCAGATCGGACAGACTTAACTATGGCTACACCTTC.

The V and J genes are TRBV28 and TRBJ1-5, with D unclear. Per the germline V gene, CDR1 is MDHEN and CDR2 is SYDVKM. The CDR3 is made up of 14 amino acids. V lost 7 bases, J lost 9 bases, and 19 bases lay in between. The CDR3 nucleotides are TGTGCCAGCACCTCTCGGAGGGCCTTTGGGCCCCAGCATTTT. It codes for CASTSRRAFGPQHF. Full variable domain (outside the CDR3, taken from reference TRBV28 and TRBJ1-5): DVKVTQSSRYLVKRTGEKVFLECVQDMDHENMFWYRQDPGLGLRLIYFSYDVKMKEKGDIPEGYSVSREKKERFSLILESASTNQTSMYLCASTSRRAFGPQHFGDGTRLSIL.

The gene calls are TRBV10-3 and TRBJ2-3; 8 nucleotides agree with TRBD1. V shed 6 bases and J 4 bases; nucleotides not matched to a gene: 9. The CDR3 is 15 residues long. CDR1 and CDR2 from the germline V gene are ENHRY and SYGVKD. The CDR3 spells CAISSSGGRADTQYF. The DNA of the CDR3 is TGTGCCATCAGCTCATCAGGGGGCAGGGCAGATACGCAGTATTTT.

The chain carries TRBV6-1 and TRBJ2-1; 10 nucleotides match TRBD1. V shed 5 bases and J 5 bases; nucleotides not matched to a gene: 6. The CDR3 totals 15 residues. Germline V gene sequence: CDR1 MNHNS, CDR2 SASEGT. CDR3 amino acids: CASSRRQGANNEQFF. The CDR3 DNA reads as TGTGCCAGCAGTCGAAGACAGGGGGCAAACAATGAGCAGTTCTTC.